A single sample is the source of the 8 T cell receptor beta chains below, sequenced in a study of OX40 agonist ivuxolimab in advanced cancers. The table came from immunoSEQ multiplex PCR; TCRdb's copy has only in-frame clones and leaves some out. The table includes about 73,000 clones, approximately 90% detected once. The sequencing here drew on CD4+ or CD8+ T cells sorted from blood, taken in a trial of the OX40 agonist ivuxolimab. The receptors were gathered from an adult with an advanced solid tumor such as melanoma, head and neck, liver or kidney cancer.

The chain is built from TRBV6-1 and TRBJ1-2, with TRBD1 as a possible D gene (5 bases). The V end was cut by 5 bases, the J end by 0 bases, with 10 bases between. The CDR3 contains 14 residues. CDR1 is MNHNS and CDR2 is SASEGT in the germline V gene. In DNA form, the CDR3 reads TGTGCCAGCAGTACAGGCCCGACTAACTATGGCTACACCTTC. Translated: CASSTGPTNYGYTF.

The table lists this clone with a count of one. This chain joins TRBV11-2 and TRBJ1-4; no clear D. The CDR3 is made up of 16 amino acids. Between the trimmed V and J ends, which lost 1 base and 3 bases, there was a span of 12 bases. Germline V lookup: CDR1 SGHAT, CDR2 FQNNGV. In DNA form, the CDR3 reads TGTGCCAGCAGCTTAGTGGCGGGGAGAGCTAATGAAAAACTGTTTTTT. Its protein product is CASSLVAGRANEKLFF.

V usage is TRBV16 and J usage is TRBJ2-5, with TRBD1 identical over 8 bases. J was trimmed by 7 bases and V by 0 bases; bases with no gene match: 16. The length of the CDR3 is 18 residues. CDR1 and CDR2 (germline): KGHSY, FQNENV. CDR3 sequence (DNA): TGTGCCAGCAGCCAATCGAGACGGCCACAGGGGGTTTATGGGACCCAGTACTTC. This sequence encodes CASSQSRRPQGVYGTQYF.

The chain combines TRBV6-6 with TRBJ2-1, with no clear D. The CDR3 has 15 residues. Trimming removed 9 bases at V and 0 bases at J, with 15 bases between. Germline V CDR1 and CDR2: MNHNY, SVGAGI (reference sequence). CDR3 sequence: CASGDWISSYNEQFF. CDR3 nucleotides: TGTGCCAGTGGAGATTGGATAAGCTCCTACAATGAGCAGTTCTTC.

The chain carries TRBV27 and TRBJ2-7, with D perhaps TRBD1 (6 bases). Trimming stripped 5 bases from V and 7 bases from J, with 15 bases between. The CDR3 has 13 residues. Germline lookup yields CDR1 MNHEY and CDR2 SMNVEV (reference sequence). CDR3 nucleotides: TGTGCCAGCAGTACGAACAGGGTGGGGGAGCAGTACTTC. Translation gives CASSTNRVGEQYF.

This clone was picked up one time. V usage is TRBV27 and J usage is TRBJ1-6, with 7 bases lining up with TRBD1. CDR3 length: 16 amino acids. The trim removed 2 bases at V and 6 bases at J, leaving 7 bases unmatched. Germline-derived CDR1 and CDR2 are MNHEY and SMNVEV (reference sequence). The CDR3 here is CASSLEGTVLNSPLHF. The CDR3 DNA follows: TGTGCCAGCAGTTTAGAGGGGACAGTGCTTAATTCACCCCTCCACTTT.

Written as DNA, the CDR3 is TGTGCCAGCAGTTCCCGGGACAGCCTTCAGCCCCAGCATTTT. It specifies CASSSRDSLQPQHF. The chain has TRBV28 and TRBJ1-5; 7 bases map to TRBD1. The CDR3 contains 14 residues. The trim removed 4 bases at V and 6 bases at J, leaving 6 bases unmatched. Germline loops: CDR1 MDHEN, CDR2 SYDVKM.

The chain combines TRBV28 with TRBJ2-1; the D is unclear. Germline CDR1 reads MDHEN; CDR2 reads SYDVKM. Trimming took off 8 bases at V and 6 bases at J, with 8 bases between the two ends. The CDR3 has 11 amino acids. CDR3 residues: CASWNSNEQFF. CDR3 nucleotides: TGTGCCAGCTGGAACAGCAATGAGCAGTTCTTC. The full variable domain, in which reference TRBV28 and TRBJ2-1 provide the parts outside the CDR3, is DVKVTQSSRYLVKRTGEKVFLECVQDMDHENMFWYRQDPGLGLRLIYFSYDVKMKEKGDIPEGYSVSREKKERFSLILESASTNQTSMYLCASWNSNEQFFGPGTRLTVL.